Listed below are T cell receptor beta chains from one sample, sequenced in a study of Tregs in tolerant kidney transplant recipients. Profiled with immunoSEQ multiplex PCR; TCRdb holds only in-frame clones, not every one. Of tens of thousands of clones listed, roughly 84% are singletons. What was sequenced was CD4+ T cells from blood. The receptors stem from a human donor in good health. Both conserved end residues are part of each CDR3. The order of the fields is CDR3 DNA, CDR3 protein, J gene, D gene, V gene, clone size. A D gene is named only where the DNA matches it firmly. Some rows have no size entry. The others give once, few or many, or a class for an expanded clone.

DNA: TGCGCCAGCAGCTTGGAGTTTAGCGAGCAGTACTTC
CDR3: CASSLEFSEQYF
J: TRBJ2-7
D: .
V: TRBV5-1
size: .

DNA: TGCGCCAGCAGCGCGGGCCAAACAGGAGGATCGGATCTTTACGAGCAGTACTTC
CDR3: CASSAGQTGGSDLYEQYF
J: TRBJ2-7
D: .
V: TRBV5-1
size: few

DNA: TGTGCCAGCAGCATAGGACTAGCTACGCAGTATTTT
CDR3: CASSIGLATQYF
J: TRBJ2-3
D: TRBD2
V: TRBV7-2
size: .

DNA: TGTGCCAGCAGTCCGTTAGCGGGAGAGGCAGATACGCAGTATTTT
CDR3: CASSPLAGEADTQYF
J: TRBJ2-3
D: TRBD2
V: TRBV2
size: few

DNA: TGTGCCAGCAGCTTATACGAGGGTCAGCCCCAGCATTTT
CDR3: CASSLYEGQPQHF
J: TRBJ1-5
D: .
V: TRBV7-2
size: .

DNA: TGTGCTAGTGGCCCCGGGACAGGCTTTCAAGAGACCCAGTACTTC
CDR3: CASGPGTGFQETQYF
J: TRBJ2-5
D: TRBD1
V: TRBV12-5
size: .

DNA: TGTGCCAGCAGTGATAGTCTTAGGGCCCGAATTTATAACACTGAAGCTTTCTTT
CDR3: CASSDSLRARIYNTEAFF
J: TRBJ1-1
D: .
V: TRBV6-1
size: .

DNA: TGTGCCATCAAAAGCGGGACTAGCGGGGGGGCCTACAATGAGCAGTTCTTC
CDR3: CAIKSGTSGGAYNEQFF
J: TRBJ2-1
D: TRBD2
V: TRBV10-3
size: few

DNA: TGCGCCAGCAGCCAGGGAAAATACGAGCAGTACTTC
CDR3: CASSQGKYEQYF
J: TRBJ2-7
D: .
V: TRBV5-1
size: .

DNA: TGTGCCATCAGTGAGACCCCAAATCAGCCCCAGCATTTT
CDR3: CAISETPNQPQHF
J: TRBJ1-5
D: .
V: TRBV10-3
size: few

DNA: TGTGCCAGCGGCGGTTATGGCTACACCTTC
CDR3: CASGGYGYTF
J: TRBJ1-2
D: .
V: TRBV2
size: few

DNA: TGCGCCAGCACCCTTGAGGGAGTGGCTGGAAACACCATATATTTT
CDR3: CASTLEGVAGNTIYF
J: TRBJ1-3
D: .
V: TRBV5-1
size: .

DNA: TGTGCTAGTGGTTTGGTACTTATGGGGGATAGAACCCACGAGCAGTACTTC
CDR3: CASGLVLMGDRTHEQYF
J: TRBJ2-7
D: .
V: TRBV12-5
size: .

DNA: TGTGCCAGCTCACCCGCGGGACAACGCTACGAGCAGTACTTC
CDR3: CASSPAGQRYEQYF
J: TRBJ2-7
D: .
V: TRBV18
size: .

DNA: TGTGCCAGCAGCCTCAGGGGCTCCAATTCACCCCTCCACTTT
CDR3: CASSLRGSNSPLHF
J: TRBJ1-6
D: .
V: TRBV25-1
size: .

DNA: TGTGCCAGCAGCCAGGGGGACAGGGGTGTAACCTACGAGCAGTACTTC
CDR3: CASSQGDRGVTYEQYF
J: TRBJ2-7
D: TRBD1
V: TRBV4-2
size: .

DNA: TGTGCCTGGAGGGCTGACAGGCATAATGAAAAACTGTTTTTT
CDR3: CAWRADRHNEKLFF
J: TRBJ1-4
D: .
V: TRBV30
size: .

DNA: TGTGCCTGGAGTCCGGTAATAGCGGGGGTCACAGATACGCAGTATTTT
CDR3: CAWSPVIAGVTDTQYF
J: TRBJ2-3
D: TRBD2
V: TRBV30
size: few

DNA: TGCAGCGGGAGCCAGGCTGGAGGGTATGGCTACACCTTC
CDR3: CSGSQAGGYGYTF
J: TRBJ1-2
D: .
V: TRBV29-1
size: .

DNA: TGTGCCAGCAGACTCGACATGGCTGGAAACACCATATATTTT
CDR3: CASRLDMAGNTIYF
J: TRBJ1-3
D: .
V: TRBV6-5
size: .